Described below is a single T cell receptor beta chain sequence and its context. This sample stems from a study of blood T cell repertoires in COVID-19. The method was immunoSEQ multiplex PCR; TCRdb's version includes in-frame clones alone and lacks a portion of them. The repertoire holds fewer than 300,000 clones, with approximately 77% as singletons. The trim removed 3 bases at V and 4 bases at J, leaving 7 bases unmatched. Germline values: CDR1 SGDLS, CDR2 YYNGEE. CDR3 length: 15 amino acids. The J gene is TRBJ1-1, the V gene TRBV9, with 9 bases aligning to TRBD1. This clonotype was sampled from a woman aged 18-35 years with acute or convalescent COVID-19. The sample taken for sequencing was peripheral blood. DNA of the CDR3: TGTGCCAGCAGCGGCCACAGGGGGCAGAGCACTGAAGCTTTCTTT. Translation gives CASSGHRGQSTEAFF.